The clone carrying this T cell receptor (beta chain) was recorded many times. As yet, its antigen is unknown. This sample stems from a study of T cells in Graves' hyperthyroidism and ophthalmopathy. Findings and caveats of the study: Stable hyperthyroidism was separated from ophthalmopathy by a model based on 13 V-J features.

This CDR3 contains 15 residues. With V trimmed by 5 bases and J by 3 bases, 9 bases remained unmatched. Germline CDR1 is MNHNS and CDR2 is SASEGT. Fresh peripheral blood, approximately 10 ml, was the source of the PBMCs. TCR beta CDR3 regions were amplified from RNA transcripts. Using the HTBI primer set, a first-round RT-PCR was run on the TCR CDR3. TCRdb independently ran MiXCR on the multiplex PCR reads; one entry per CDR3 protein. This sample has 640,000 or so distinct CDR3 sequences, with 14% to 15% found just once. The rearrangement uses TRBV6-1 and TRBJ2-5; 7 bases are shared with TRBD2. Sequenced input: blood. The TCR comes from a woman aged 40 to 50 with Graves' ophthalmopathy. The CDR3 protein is CASSKTSPKEETQYF. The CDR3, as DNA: TGTGCCAGCAGTAAGACTAGCCCCAAGGAAGAGACCCAGTACTTC.